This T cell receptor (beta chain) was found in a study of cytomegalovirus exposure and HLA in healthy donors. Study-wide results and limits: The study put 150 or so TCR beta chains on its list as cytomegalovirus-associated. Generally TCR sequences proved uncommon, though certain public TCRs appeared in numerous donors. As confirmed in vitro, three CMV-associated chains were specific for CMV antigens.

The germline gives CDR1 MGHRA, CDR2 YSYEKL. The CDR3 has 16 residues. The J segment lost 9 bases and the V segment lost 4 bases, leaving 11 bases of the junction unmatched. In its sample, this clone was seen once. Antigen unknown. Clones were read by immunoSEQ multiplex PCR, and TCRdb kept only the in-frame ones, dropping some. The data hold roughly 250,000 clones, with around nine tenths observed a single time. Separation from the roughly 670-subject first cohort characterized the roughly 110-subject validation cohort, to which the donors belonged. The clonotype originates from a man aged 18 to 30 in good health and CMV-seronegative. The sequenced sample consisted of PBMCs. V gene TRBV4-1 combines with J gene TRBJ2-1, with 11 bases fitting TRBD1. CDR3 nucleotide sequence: TGCGCCAGCAGCCCCAACGGACAGGGGGCCCGAGGTGAGCAGTTCTTC. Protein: CASSPNGQGARGEQFF.